This T cell receptor beta chain was identified during a study of cytomegalovirus exposure and HLA in healthy donors. The PCR contained 60 Vbeta and 13 Jbeta primers. Generated by immunoSEQ multiplex PCR, the TCRdb table keeps only in-frame clones and is missing some. The repertoire has about 190,000 clones, roughly 80% of them found once; the top ten carry 6.3%. V lost 5 bases, J lost 6 bases, and 17 bases lay in between. CDR3 length equals 15 residues. CDR1 and CDR2 from the germline V gene are MNHEY and SVGAGI. The chain has TRBV6-5 and TRBJ2-1; unclear D gene. This receptor was identified in a middle-aged man in good health and CMV-seropositive. The specimen was PBMCs. The chain's CDR3 is CASSVSSTRSNEQFF. CDR3 DNA sequence: TGTGCCAGCAGTGTCTCATCTACGAGGTCCAATGAGCAGTTCTTC.